These 14 T cell receptor beta chains came from one sample sequenced in a study of OX40 agonist ivuxolimab in advanced cancers. Method: immunoSEQ multiplex PCR; TCRdb's copy keeps in-frame clones and lacks some. This sample has 70,000 or so clones, with 65% to 85% found just once. The starting material was CD4+ or CD8+ T cells sorted from blood, obtained in a trial of the OX40 agonist ivuxolimab. The receptors shown here come from an adult with an advanced solid tumor such as melanoma, head and neck, liver or kidney cancer.

This clone was recorded only once. V and J are TRBV29-1 and TRBJ2-7, with a possible D match to TRBD1 (5 bases). The germline CDR1 and CDR2 sequences are SQVTM and ANQGSEA. There are 15 residues in the CDR3. With 1 base removed from V and 0 bases from J, the gap between germline ends came to 13 bases. The CDR3 protein is CSVEVRQGSSYEQYF. The CDR3 DNA follows: TGCAGCGTTGAAGTTCGGCAGGGTAGCTCCTACGAGCAGTACTTC.

The chain combines TRBV28 with TRBJ1-4, with D perhaps TRBD1 (5 bases). The germline V gene encodes CDR1 MDHEN and CDR2 SYDVKM. Trimming removed 1 base from V and 3 bases from J, with 9 bases in between. The CDR3 spans 15 residues. The CDR3 DNA is TGTGCCAGCAGTTTATTTGGGGGATCTAATGAAAAACTGTTTTTT. This translates into CASSLFGGSNEKLFF.

J is TRBJ2-7 and V is TRBV6-5; 11 bases are shared with TRBD1. Germline V gene lookup returns CDR1 MNHEY and CDR2 SVGAGI. The length of the CDR3 is 15 residues. V lost 5 bases and J lost 5; bases outside the gene matches: 8. In nucleotides, the CDR3 is TGTGCCAGCAGTAGGGGCAGGACAGGGGGCAACGAGCAGTACTTC. Encoded protein: CASSRGRTGGNEQYF.

This chain connects TRBV5-1 to TRBJ2-2; a weak D match, TRBD2 (5 bases). The length of the CDR3 is 16 residues. The germline V gene encodes CDR1 SGHRS and CDR2 YFSETQ. Trimming stripped 4 bases from V and 0 bases from J, with 13 bases between. CDR3 nucleotides: TGCGCCAGCAGCCCATCGGAGGTCCCGAACACCGGGGAGCTGTTTTTT. It specifies CASSPSEVPNTGELFF. Combining the CDR3 with reference TRBV5-1 and TRBJ2-2 gives the whole variable domain KAGVTQTPRYLIKTRGQQVTLSCSPISGHRSVSWYQQTPGQGLQFLFEYFSETQRNKGNFPGRFSGRQFSNSRSEMNVSTLELGDSALYLCASSPSEVPNTGELFFGEGSRLTVL.

There are a few counts of this clone. The chain links TRBV7-6 to TRBJ2-7; D is uncertain. The CDR3 has 15 amino acids. The germline V gene encodes CDR1 SGHVS and CDR2 FNYEAQ. V gave up 5 bases and J gave up 3 bases, with 17 bases separating them. This chain's CDR3 is CASSVSTESFYEQYF. CDR3 in DNA: TGTGCCAGCAGCGTATCGACTGAATCCTTCTACGAGCAGTACTTC.

The chain has TRBV7-9 and TRBJ1-5; 11 positions match TRBD1. There are 14 residues in the CDR3. CDR1 and CDR2 from the germline V gene are SEHNR and FQNEAQ (reference sequence). The junction had 2 bases not matched to a gene; V was cut back by 5 bases and J by 5 bases. The CDR3 loop reads CASSRTGGDQPQHF. CDR3 sequence (DNA): TGTGCCAGCAGCCGGACAGGGGGCGATCAGCCCCAGCATTTT. The whole variable domain, remainder taken from reference TRBV7-9 and TRBJ1-5, is DTGVSQNPRHKITKRGQNVTFRCDPISEHNRLYWYRQTLGQGPEFLTYFQNEAQLEKSRLLSDRFSAERPKGSFSTLEIQRTEQGDSAMYLCASSRTGGDQPQHFGDGTRLSIL.

The V call is TRBV15, the J call TRBJ1-5; D remains unclear. The CDR3 runs to 17 residues. V was clipped by 8 bases and J by 5 bases, with 25 bases between them. The germline V gene has CDR1 LNHNV and CDR2 YYDKDF (reference sequence). The CDR3 DNA sequence: TGTGCCACCTCCGGGTCCCGGGGAAGTCAAGGAGATCAGCCCCAGCATTTT. Encoded protein: CATSGSRGSQGDQPQHF.

This chain connects TRBV7-9 to TRBJ1-5, with a tentative D call TRBD1 (6 bases). There are 17 residues in the CDR3. Germline assignment: CDR1 SEHNR and CDR2 FQNEAQ (reference sequence). Trimming removed 1 base at V and 1 base at J, with 14 bases between. The CDR3 DNA sequence: TGTGCCAGCAGCTTAGTTGTGTCAGGGGCGAGCAATCAGCCCCAGCATTTT. It encodes CASSLVVSGASNQPQHF.

The gene calls are TRBV6-6 and TRBJ1-6, with 9 bases lining up with TRBD1. In germline, CDR1 is MNHNY, CDR2 SVGAGI (reference sequence). CDR3 size: 14 residues. V lost 6 bases and J lost 7; bases outside the gene matches: 4. The CDR3 DNA sequence: TGTGCCAGCAGCCCCGGACAGGGGAATTCACCCCTCCACTTT. Translated, it gives CASSPGQGNSPLHF.

As to this clone: In the same sample, other DNA sequences code for this CDR3. The rearrangement links TRBV28 to TRBJ2-3, with D unresolved. V lost 3 bases to trimming and J lost 3 bases, with 4 bases between them. This CDR3 region has 12 residues. Germline CDR1 reads MDHEN; CDR2 reads SYDVKM. Written as DNA, the CDR3 is TGTGCCAGCAGTTTCCGAACAGATACGCAGTATTTT. This codes for CASSFRTDTQYF.

The chain uses TRBV10-3 and TRBJ1-5; D unclear. The germline gives CDR1 ENHRY, CDR2 SYGVKD. Trimming removed 10 bases from V and 2 bases from J, with 18 bases in between. CDR3 length: 15 amino acids. CDR3 protein: CATLPDNFGNQPQHF. CDR3 DNA: TGTGCCACCCTCCCTGACAACTTTGGCAATCAGCCCCAGCATTTT.

This sequence joins TRBV6-5 and TRBJ1-5; D uncertain. The CDR3 contains 13 residues. The V end was cut by 4 bases, the J end by 3 bases, with 7 bases between. Germline CDR1 is MNHEY and CDR2 is SVGAGI. The CDR3 spells CASSLRNNQPQHF. CDR3 sequence (DNA): TGTGCCAGCAGTTTGAGGAACAATCAGCCCCAGCATTTT.

V and J are TRBV2 and TRBJ2-2; the D is unclear. V lost 7 bases, J lost 0 bases, and 9 bases lay in between. Germline V gene sequence: CDR1 SNHLY, CDR2 FYNNEI. CDR3 length: 14 residues. In DNA, the CDR3 is TGTGCCAGCAAGCCACCCGCGAACACCGGGGAGCTGTTTTTT. Its translation is CASKPPANTGELFF.

V usage is TRBV2 and J usage is TRBJ1-1, with TRBD1 matching over 8 bases. The germline gives CDR1 SNHLY, CDR2 FYNNEI. Trimming removed 4 bases from V and 5 bases from J; junction bases left unmatched: 9. This CDR3 has 15 residues. CDR3 bases: TGTGCCAGCAGTGCCCATCGGACAGGGAGTACTGAAGCTTTCTTT. It is translated as CASSAHRTGSTEAFF.